This T cell receptor (beta chain) was identified during a study of cytomegalovirus exposure and HLA in healthy donors. Study findings and constraints: Links to common viral pathogens appeared, in a later analysis, for several of the most significant clusters.

Amplification used 60 Vbeta primers and 13 Jbeta primers. Some clones are missing from TCRdb's copy, which holds only in-frame ones; the method was immunoSEQ multiplex PCR. The table lists roughly 42,000 clones. CDR1 is LGHNA, CDR2 YNFKEQ, per germline. The CDR3 has 16 residues. V was cut by 0 bases and J by 7 bases, with 15 bases left in between. For this clone: Antigen specificity is unknown.

The sample consisted of PBMCs. V is TRBV4-2 and J is TRBJ1-4; D may be TRBD1 (5 bases). The TCR was taken from a man under 40 in good health and CMV-seronegative. In DNA form, the CDR3 reads TGTGCCAGCAGCCAAGATTCAGTAAGGGGAGGTGAAAAACTGTTTTTT. This codes for CASSQDSVRGGEKLFF.